Listed below are T cell receptor beta chains from one sample, sequenced in a study of beta chain features in type 1 diabetes. Using immunoSEQ multiplex PCR, the repertoire was profiled, and TCRdb retains in-frame clones only, with some absent. The sample lists around 650,000 clones, approximately 13% occurring once. The material sequenced was naive CD4+ T cells from blood. Every receptor here comes from a man aged 25-40 years with type 1 diabetes. Each CDR3 is given with its conserved first and last residue. Fields, in order: D gene, clone size, V gene, J gene, CDR3 DNA, CDR3 protein. D genes are given only for firm matches. Clone size, where shown, is once, few, many, or a class for clones that have expanded.

TRBD2	-	TRBV4-2	TRBJ2-3	TGTGCCAGCAGCCAAGATGAGGCGGGGGAACGAAATACGCAGTATTTT	CASSQDEAGERNTQYF
-	-	TRBV19	TRBJ2-5	TGTGCCAGTAGCACCGCAGGGGCAGAGACCCAGTACTTC	CASSTAGAETQYF
-	few	TRBV5-1	TRBJ1-6	TGCGCCAGCAGCTTGGGGATCGATAATTCACCCCTCCACTTT	CASSLGIDNSPLHF
-	-	TRBV6-6	TRBJ1-1	TGTGCCAGCAGCCAAGGACAGAACACTGAAGCTTTCTTT	CASSQGQNTEAFF
-	-	TRBV30	TRBJ2-7	TGTGCCTGGAGTTTTTACAGGGTTTCCAACGAGCAGTACTTC	CAWSFYRVSNEQYF
-	few	TRBV2	TRBJ1-1	TGTGCCAGCAGTGATCTGCGGGGCACTGAAGCTTTCTTT	CASSDLRGTEAFF
-	-	TRBV6-5	TRBJ2-7	TGTGCCAGCAGCCGAGGACAGGGAGGGTCCTACGAGCAGTACTTC	CASSRGQGGSYEQYF
-	few	TRBV7-9	TRBJ2-7	TGTGCCAGCAGCTTAGTTCCAGGGGCCTCCTACGAGCAGTACTTC	CASSLVPGASYEQYF
TRBD2	-	TRBV9	TRBJ2-3	TGTGCCAGCAGCGTAAAAGAGCGGGGGGGGACAGATACGCAGTATTTT	CASSVKERGGTDTQYF
-	few	TRBV10-3	TRBJ1-6	TGTGCCAGTACCTCTCCAGAGTCACCCCTCCACTTT	CASTSPESPLHF
TRBD1	few	TRBV7-6	TRBJ2-7	TGTGCCAGCAGCTTAGACCATCTGGGACAGGGATCCTACGAGCAGTACTTC	CASSLDHLGQGSYEQYF
TRBD1	few	TRBV28	TRBJ1-3	TGTGCCAGCAGTTCAACTCAGACAGGGAGAGACACCATATATTTT	CASSSTQTGRDTIYF
-	few	TRBV18	TRBJ2-1	TGTGCCAGCTCACCAGCTTGGAATGAGCAGTTCTTC	CASSPAWNEQFF
TRBD1	few	TRBV29-1	TRBJ2-7	TGCAGCGTTGCTGGGACAGGGGTGACCTACGAGCAGTACTTC	CSVAGTGVTYEQYF
-	few	TRBV4-1	TRBJ1-5	TGCGCCAGCAGCCAGATGCCCCAGGGTCTCAATCAGCCCCAGCATTTT	CASSQMPQGLNQPQHF
-	-	TRBV28	TRBJ2-1	TGTGCCTACTGGGACGCCGACGACAATGAGCAGTTCTTC	CAYWDADDNEQFF
-	few	TRBV18	TRBJ2-5	TGTGCCAGCTCACCATCAGGGGGGACCCAAGAGACCCAGTACTTC	CASSPSGGTQETQYF
-	-	TRBV4-2	TRBJ2-1	TGTGCCAGCAGCCAGGGGTGGGGAGAGCAGTTCTTC	CASSQGWGEQFF
TRBD1	-	TRBV27	TRBJ1-2	TGTGCCAGCAGTTCAACGGACAGGGGGCCCTATGGCTACACCTTC	CASSSTDRGPYGYTF
-	few	TRBV9	TRBJ2-3	TGTGCCAGCAGCGTAGCTTTTGGGGGCGCCACAGATACGCAGTATTTT	CASSVAFGGATDTQYF
TRBD2	few	TRBV6-5	TRBJ2-1	TGTGCCAGCAGCCCGACTAGCAACTCCTACAATGAGCAGTTCTTC	CASSPTSNSYNEQFF
TRBD1	few	TRBV29-1	TRBJ2-5	TGCAGCGTTGTCAGGGGGCCGATTTCGGGGACCCAGTACTTC	CSVVRGPISGTQYF
-	-	TRBV7-2	TRBJ1-3	TGTGCCAGCAGCCGACGCGCTGGAAACACCATATATTTT	CASSRRAGNTIYF
-	few	TRBV6-1	TRBJ1-2	TGTGCCAGCAGTGAAGGGGCAGGGAGCGGCTATGGCTACACCTTC	CASSEGAGSGYGYTF
-	once	TRBV4-3	TRBJ2-4	TGCGCCAGCAGCCAAGATTTAGGAAGAGACATTCAGTACTTC	CASSQDLGRDIQYF
-	few	TRBV4-3	TRBJ1-1	TGCGCCAGCAGCCAGTCAACGGGTTTTACTGAAGCTTTCTTT	CASSQSTGFTEAFF
-	few	TRBV9	TRBJ2-3	TGTGCCAGCAGCTCAGGGGGGACAATGAACGCAGATACGCAGTATTTT	CASSSGGTMNADTQYF